A single TCR beta chain is shown here with its context. The data derive from a study of cytotoxic CD8 clonotypes in ibrutinib-treated CLL. CDR1 MNHEY and CDR2 SVGAGI come from the germline V gene. V was clipped by 6 bases and J by 0 bases, with 15 bases between them. CDR3 length: 15 amino acids. Method: immunoSEQ multiplex PCR; TCRdb's copy keeps in-frame clones and lacks some. In the table there are about 310,000 clones, roughly 85% of which are singletons. The TCR was taken from a human donor with chronic lymphocytic leukemia. V is TRBV6-5 and J is TRBJ2-7; D call uncertain. The sample here was PBMCs, taken before ibrutinib treatment. CDR3 amino acids: CASSPRVTLSYEQYF. The CDR3 nucleotides are TGTGCCAGCAGCCCTCGGGTTACGCTCTCCTACGAGCAGTACTTC.